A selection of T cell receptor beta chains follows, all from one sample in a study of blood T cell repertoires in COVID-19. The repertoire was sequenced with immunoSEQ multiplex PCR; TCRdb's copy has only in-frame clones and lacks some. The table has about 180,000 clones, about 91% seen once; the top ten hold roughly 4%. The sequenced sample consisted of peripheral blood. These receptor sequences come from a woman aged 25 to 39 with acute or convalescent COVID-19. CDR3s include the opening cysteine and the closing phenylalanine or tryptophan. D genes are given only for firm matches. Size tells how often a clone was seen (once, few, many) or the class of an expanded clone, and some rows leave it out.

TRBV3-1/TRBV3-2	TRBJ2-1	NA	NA	CASSQLLRAEQFF	TGTGCCAGCAGCCAACTTTTGAGGGCTGAGCAGTTCTTC
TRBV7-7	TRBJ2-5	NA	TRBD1	CASSSDRVGTQYF	TGTGCTAGCAGCTCAGACAGGGTTGGGACCCAGTACTTC
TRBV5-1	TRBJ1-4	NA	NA	CASSKDRFEKLFF	TGCGCCAGCAGCAAGGACAGATTTGAAAAACTGTTTTTT
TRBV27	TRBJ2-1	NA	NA	CASSLAQGWGNEQFF	TGTGCCAGCAGTTTAGCCCAGGGGTGGGGCAATGAGCAGTTCTTC
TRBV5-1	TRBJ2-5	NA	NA	CASSPGGSFQETQYF	TGCGCCAGCAGCCCTGGGGGGAGTTTCCAGGAGACCCAGTACTTC
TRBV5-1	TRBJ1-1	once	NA	CASRPDTGLSKAFF	TGCGCCAGCAGACCGGATACAGGGCTGAGTAAAGCTTTCTTT
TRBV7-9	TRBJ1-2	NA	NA	CASSLSGGYTF	TGTGCCAGCAGCTTATCCGGGGGCTACACCTTC
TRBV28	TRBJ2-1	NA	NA	CASRSPRRQGNEQFF	TGTGCCAGCAGGTCCCCCCGGCGGCAGGGCAATGAGCAGTTCTTC
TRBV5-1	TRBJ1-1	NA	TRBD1	CASSFTGGNTEAFF	TGCGCCAGCAGCTTTACAGGGGGAAACACTGAAGCTTTCTTT
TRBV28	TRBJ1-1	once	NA	CASSLPGRVNTEAFF	TGTGCCAGCAGTCTACCCGGCAGGGTGAACACTGAAGCTTTCTTT
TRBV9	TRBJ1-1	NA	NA	CASSVGAWNTEAFF	TGTGCCAGCAGCGTGGGGGCGTGGAACACTGAAGCTTTCTTT
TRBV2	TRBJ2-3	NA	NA	CASSEGGDTQYF	TGTGCCAGCAGTGAGGGGGGTGATACGCAGTATTTT
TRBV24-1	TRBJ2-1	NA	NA	CATSDYRGLEQFF	TGTGCCACCAGTGATTATAGGGGCCTTGAGCAGTTCTTC
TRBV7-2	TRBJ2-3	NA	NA	CASSSHREGQYF	TGTGCCAGCAGCTCCCACAGGGAGGGGCAGTATTTT
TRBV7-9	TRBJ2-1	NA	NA	CASSLGGAGEQFF	TGTGCCAGCAGCTTAGGAGGAGCTGGGGAGCAGTTCTTC
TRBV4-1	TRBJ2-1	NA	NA	CASSQVFWSLNEQFF	TGCGCCAGCAGCCAAGTATTTTGGAGTTTGAATGAGCAGTTCTTC
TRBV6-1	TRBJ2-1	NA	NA	CASSESSNEQFF	TGTGCCAGCAGTGAATCCTCCAATGAGCAGTTCTTC
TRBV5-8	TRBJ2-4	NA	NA	CASSLARNIQYF	TGTGCCAGCAGCTTGGCCAGAAACATTCAGTACTTC
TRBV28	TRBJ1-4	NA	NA	CASSSFVREKLFF	TGTGCCAGCAGTTCCTTCGTGAGAGAAAAACTGTTTTTT
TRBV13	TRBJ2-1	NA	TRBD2	CASSSPGTRKDEQFF	TGTGCCAGCAGCTCCCCCGGGACTAGGAAGGATGAGCAGTTCTTC
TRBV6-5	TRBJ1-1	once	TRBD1	CASSYGTGPNTEAFF	TGTGCCAGCAGTTACGGGACAGGGCCGAACACTGAAGCTTTCTTT
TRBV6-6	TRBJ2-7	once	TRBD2	CASSQALSGSPFF	TGTGCCAGCAGCCAGGCCCTTAGCGGGTCGCCCTTCTTC
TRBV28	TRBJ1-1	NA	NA	CASSPIGRNTEAFF	TGTGCCAGCAGTCCCATTGGGAGGAACACTGAAGCTTTCTTT
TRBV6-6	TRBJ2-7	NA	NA	CASSPLGQSEQYF	TGTGCCAGCAGCCCCTTGGGGCAAAGCGAGCAGTACTTC
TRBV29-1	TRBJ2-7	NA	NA	CSVKGNYNYEQYF	TGCAGCGTTAAGGGGAATTACAACTACGAGCAGTACTTC
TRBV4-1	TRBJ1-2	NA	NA	CASSRRGQSYGYTF	TGCGCCAGCAGCCGCCGAGGACAGAGTTATGGCTACACCTTC
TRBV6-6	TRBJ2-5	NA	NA	CASSYGRAGQETQYF	TGTGCCAGCAGTTACGGCCGCGCGGGTCAAGAGACCCAGTACTTC
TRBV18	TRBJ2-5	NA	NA	CASSPLEGVETQYF	TGTGCCAGCTCACCACTGGAGGGAGTGGAGACCCAGTACTTC
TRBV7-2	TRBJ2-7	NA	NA	CASSDDGLTYEQYF	TGTGCCAGCAGCGACGATGGACTCACCTACGAGCAGTACTTC
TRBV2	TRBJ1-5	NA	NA	CASGGIDQPQHF	TGTGCCAGCGGGGGGATCGATCAGCCCCAGCATTTT
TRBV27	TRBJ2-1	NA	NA	CASSAAGSYNEQFF	TGTGCCAGCAGTGCGGCCGGGTCTTACAATGAGCAGTTCTTC
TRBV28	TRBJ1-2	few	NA	CASSPGDTTGGYTF	TGTGCCAGCAGTCCAGGGGATACGACAGGAGGCTACACCTTC
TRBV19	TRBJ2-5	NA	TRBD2	CASSLAGGPGETQYF	TGTGCCAGTAGTCTGGCGGGAGGGCCTGGGGAGACCCAGTACTTC
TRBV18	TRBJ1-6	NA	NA	CASSPGQFYNSPLHF	TGTGCCAGCTCACCAGGCCAGTTCTATAATTCACCCCTCCACTTT
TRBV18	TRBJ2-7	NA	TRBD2	CASSLLAGATDEQYF	TGTGCCAGCTCACTTCTAGCGGGAGCGACGGACGAGCAGTACTTC
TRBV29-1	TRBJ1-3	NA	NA	CSFRQDGNTIYF	TGCAGCTTCAGACAAGACGGAAACACCATATATTTT
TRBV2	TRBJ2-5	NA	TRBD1	CAGGDRRETQYF	TGTGCCGGAGGGGACAGGAGAGAGACCCAGTACTTC
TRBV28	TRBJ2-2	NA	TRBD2	CASRTSWELFF	TGTGCCAGCCGGACTAGCTGGGAGCTGTTTTTT
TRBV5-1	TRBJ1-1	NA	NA	CASSWALGGVAFF	TGCGCCAGCAGCTGGGCCCTCGGGGGTGTAGCTTTCTTT
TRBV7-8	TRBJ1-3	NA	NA	CASSLIGPNSGNTIYF	TGTGCCAGCAGCTTAATTGGGCCGAACTCTGGAAACACCATATATTTT
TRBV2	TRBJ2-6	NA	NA	CASRRSGANVLTF	TGTGCCAGCAGGCGCTCTGGGGCCAACGTCCTGACTTTC
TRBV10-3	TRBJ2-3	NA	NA	CAITTGVADTQYF	TGTGCCATCACGACGGGAGTAGCAGATACGCAGTATTTT
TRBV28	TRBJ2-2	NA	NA	CASSLRVGSNTGELFF	TGTGCCAGCAGTTTACGGGTCGGGTCGAACACCGGGGAGCTGTTTTTT
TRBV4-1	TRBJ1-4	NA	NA	CASSQPPQVEKLFF	TGCGCCAGCAGCCAACCCCCGCAGGTCGAAAAACTGTTTTTT
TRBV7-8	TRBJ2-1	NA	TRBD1	CASSWDRAGYNEQFF	TGTGCCAGCAGCTGGGACAGGGCAGGCTACAATGAGCAGTTCTTC
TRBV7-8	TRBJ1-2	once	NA	CASSLVQDPRANYGYTF	TGTGCCAGCAGCTTAGTCCAGGATCCTCGCGCTAACTATGGCTACACCTTC
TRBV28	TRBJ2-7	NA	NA	CASTGGMIPFGEQYF	TGTGCCAGCACGGGCGGGATGATCCCCTTTGGCGAGCAGTACTTC
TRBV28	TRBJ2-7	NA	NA	CASSLGPRGAVYEQYF	TGTGCCAGCAGTTTAGGCCCTCGGGGGGCGGTCTACGAGCAGTACTTC
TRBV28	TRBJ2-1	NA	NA	CASSPRLVYNEQFF	TGTGCCAGCAGCCCGCGATTAGTCTACAATGAGCAGTTCTTC
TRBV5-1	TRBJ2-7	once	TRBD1	CASRDREPYEQYF	TGCGCCAGCAGAGACAGGGAGCCCTACGAGCAGTACTTC
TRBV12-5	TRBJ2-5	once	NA	CASGTGGETQYF	TGTGCTAGTGGCACAGGCGGTGAGACCCAGTACTTC
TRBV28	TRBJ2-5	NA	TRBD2	CASSLPSGRETQYF	TGTGCCAGCAGTTTGCCCAGCGGGAGGGAGACCCAGTACTTC
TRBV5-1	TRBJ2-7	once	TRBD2	CASTESSGRAYEQYF	TGCGCCAGCACCGAAAGTAGCGGGAGGGCCTACGAGCAGTACTTC
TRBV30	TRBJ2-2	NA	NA	CACGTLFTGELFF	TGTGCCTGCGGGACTTTGTTCACCGGGGAGCTGTTTTTT
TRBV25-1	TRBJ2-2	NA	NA	CASQAPTGELFF	TGTGCCAGCCAGGCCCCCACCGGGGAGCTGTTTTTT
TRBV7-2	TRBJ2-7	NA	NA	CASSFSGPYEQYF	TGTGCCAGCAGCTTTAGTGGGCCTTACGAGCAGTACTTC